Listed here is a single T cell receptor beta chain. What it binds is unknown. V lost 4 bases and J lost 1, with 14 bases in between. This CDR3 has 15 residues. The V gene's germline CDR1 is SGHRS and CDR2 YFSETQ. The method was immunoSEQ multiplex PCR; TCRdb's version includes in-frame clones alone and lacks a portion of them. The table records 45,000 to 55,000 clones, around 94% of them present only once. This sample is part of a study of OX40 agonist ivuxolimab in advanced cancers. As for the study in general: The group had a mean age of about 60 years, ranged from roughly 20 to 80, and was 82.7% male.

Study outcomes and limitations: Compared with CD4+, CD8+ T cells on average had more expanded clones.

Sample: CD4+ or CD8+ T cells sorted from blood, taken in a trial of the OX40 agonist ivuxolimab. The chain combines TRBV5-1 with TRBJ1-1, with D maybe TRBD1 (5 bases). The clonotype comes from an adult with an advanced solid tumor such as melanoma, head and neck, liver or kidney cancer. The CDR3 DNA is TGCGCCAGCAGCGTTCCCGGGACGGCGAACACTGAAGCTTTCTTT. Translating it yields CASSVPGTANTEAFF.